This entry features one TCR beta chain sequence. Its antigen is unknown. This sample is drawn from a study of T-cell reconstitution after alpha-beta-depleted transplantation in children. Unique molecular identifiers were incorporated when the TCRbeta library was constructed. One entry per CDR3 protein results from TCRdb running MiXCR on the PCR reads. This table holds hundreds of thousands of distinct CDR3 sequences, about 16% found once. Germline values: CDR1 SGHTA, CDR2 FQGNSA. The CDR3 covers 15 residues. V was shortened by 5 bases and J by 9 bases, with 20 bases between the two germline ends. Study-level results: There were some patients whose high TCRbeta diversity at day 60 came from surviving recipient T cells and thymic progenitors.

Sequenced here: PBMCs, mostly from graft donor cells, sampled 360 days after TCRalphabeta/CD19-depleted stem cell transplant. The V and J genes are TRBV7-2 and TRBJ1-5; the D is unclear. The sequence was collected from a male patient aged 2 to 10 who had a stem cell transplant for acute lymphoblastic leukemia, so the T cells may come from the graft donor. CDR3 in amino acids: CASSPWGSGNRPQHF. The CDR3 bases are TGTGCCAGCAGCCCCTGGGGTAGCGGGAACCGGCCCCAGCATTTT.